This TCR beta chain comes out of a study of post-analysis software for immune sequencing data. Study details: Disease courses included relapsing-remitting, secondary progressive and progressive-relapsing multiple sclerosis.

Unique molecular identifiers tagged the TCR beta cDNA libraries. TCRdb reprocessed the PCR reads with MiXCR, giving one entry per CDR3 protein. The table has some 260,000 distinct CDR3 sequences, 36% seen once. This clonotype has a count of ten or more. Its antigen is unknown. General observations from the study: Normalized Chao1 diversity was significantly lower in multiple sclerosis patients than in controls. Higher frequency in patients than in controls was seen for about five TRBV segments, with TRBV5-6, TRBV5-1 and TRBV20-1 among them. Same-batch samples co-clustered strongly by F measure.

From germline, CDR1 is MDHEN and CDR2 SYDVKM. There are 16 residues in the CDR3. V lost 6 bases and J lost 4; bases outside the gene matches: 7. The chain carries TRBV28 and TRBJ2-6; the match to TRBD1 covers 9 bases. The source of this sequence is a girl under 18 with multiple sclerosis. The sample consisted of blood. CDR3 in amino acids: CASSHRDRAGANVLTF. The CDR3, as DNA: TGTGCCAGCAGCCACCGGGACAGGGCCGGGGCCAACGTCCTGACTTTC.